The next 17 T cell receptor beta chains were all read from a single sample in a study of cytomegalovirus exposure and HLA in healthy donors. The PCR had 60 Vbeta and 13 Jbeta primers. The protocol was immunoSEQ multiplex PCR, while the TCRdb copy is restricted to in-frame clones and leaves out a portion. The sample shows 130,000 or so clones, around 77% of them seen only once. The source material was PBMCs. All receptors come from a man in his fifties in good health and CMV-seronegative.

V and J are TRBV30 and TRBJ1-2; D ambiguous. V shed 0 bases and J shed 6 bases, with 5 bases lying between them. The CDR3 loop spans 11 amino acids. Looked up from germline, CDR1 is GTSNPN and CDR2 is SVGIG (reference sequence). For the CDR3, the DNA is TGTGCCTGGAGTGTGAGAGATGGCTACACCTTC. As protein: CAWSVRDGYTF.

This clone was seen a few times. The chain joins TRBV10-3 to TRBJ1-1; 8 bases line up with TRBD1. The CDR3 is made up of 13 amino acids. The ends lost 10 bases at V and 4 bases at J; junction bases unmatched: 8. Germline CDR1 ENHRY, CDR2 SYGVKD. The CDR3 here is CATRGQGITEAFF. CDR3 nucleotides: TGTGCCACACGTGGACAGGGAATCACTGAAGCTTTCTTT.

This clone showed up just a few times. V is TRBV10-3 and J is TRBJ1-3; D uncertain. V lost 8 bases, J lost 1 base, and 12 bases lay in between. This CDR3 is 14 amino acids long. Germline values: CDR1 ENHRY, CDR2 SYGVKD. CDR3 region: CAIWEANSGNTIYF. As DNA, the CDR3 is TGTGCCATCTGGGAGGCCAATTCTGGAAACACCATATATTTT.

DNA for the CDR3: TGTGCCAGCAGCTCAGTAGGACAGGCGAGAGGCTACACCTTC. As protein: CASSSVGQARGYTF. This chain uses TRBV7-8 with TRBJ1-2; the match to TRBD1 covers 7 bases. Germline loops: CDR1 SGHVS, CDR2 FQNEAQ. The CDR3 has 14 residues. V was clipped by 4 bases and J by 8 bases; unmatched bases: 10.

Remarks on this clone: The junction and the germline gene differ at one end; a read error may be behind it. This chain connects TRBV19 to TRBJ1-5; 8 bases line up with TRBD1. Germline lookup yields CDR1 LNHDA and CDR2 SQIVND (reference sequence). This CDR3 has 15 amino acids. The CDR3 DNA reads TGTGCCAGTAGTACCGGGACAGGCCGCAATCAGCTCCAGCATTTT. Residues: CASSTGTGRNQLQHF.

The V gene is TRBV4-1, the J gene TRBJ2-7, with TRBD1 as a possible D gene (5 bases). This CDR3 is built from 15 residues. V was pared by 0 bases and J by 2 bases, with 11 bases between. Germline V lookup: CDR1 MGHRA, CDR2 YSYEKL. The CDR3 region has the DNA TGCGCCAGCAGCCAAGAAGCAGTACAGGCCTACGAGCAGTACTTC. Its protein is CASSQEAVQAYEQYF.

The chain is built from TRBV19 and TRBJ2-3; 9 bases are shared with TRBD2. There are 15 residues in the CDR3. CDR1 and CDR2 (germline): LNHDA, SQIVND (reference sequence). Trimming took 2 bases from V and 1 from J; bases not matched to a gene: 1. The CDR3 here is CASSITSGRTDTQYF. The CDR3 nucleotides are TGTGCCAGTAGTATAACTAGCGGGCGCACAGATACGCAGTATTTT.

The chain uses TRBV6-1 and TRBJ2-7; TRBD2 aligns across 7 bases. The junction had 14 bases not matched to a gene; V was cut back by 2 bases and J by 4 bases. Germline CDR1 and CDR2: MNHNS and SASEGT. The CDR3 runs to 17 residues. CDR3 region: CASSEWGRGELAYEQYF. The CDR3 bases are TGTGCCAGCAGTGAATGGGGGAGGGGAGAACTTGCGTACGAGCAGTACTTC.

This chain connects TRBV7-6 to TRBJ2-3; possible D gene TRBD1, 6 bases. Germline assignment: CDR1 SGHVS and CDR2 FNYEAQ. The CDR3 covers 16 residues. V dropped 2 bases and J dropped 0 bases, with 12 bases sitting between them. The CDR3 DNA sequence: TGTGCCAGCAGCTTAAGAGGCAGGGGCAGCACAGATACGCAGTATTTT. It translates to CASSLRGRGSTDTQYF.

This chain joins TRBV7-6 and TRBJ2-1; 13 bases line up with TRBD2. Germline values: CDR1 SGHVS, CDR2 FNYEAQ. The J segment lost 9 bases and the V segment lost 2 bases, leaving 7 bases of the junction unmatched. The length of the CDR3 is 16 residues. CDR3 in amino acids: CASSLRPGLAGPEQFF. The CDR3 DNA sequence: TGTGCCAGCAGCTTACGGCCGGGACTAGCGGGACCTGAGCAGTTCTTC.

This clone has just a few counts. The chain recombines TRBV5-8 with TRBJ2-7; D gene uncertain. Per the germline V gene, CDR1 is SGHTS and CDR2 is YDEGEE. The V end lost 9 bases, the J end lost 5 bases, and 15 bases lay between the germline ends. The CDR3 totals 12 residues. CDR3 DNA: TGTGCCACCATTCACTCTGCCCACGAGCAGTACTTC. Its translation: CATIHSAHEQYF. Complete variable domain (other parts from reference TRBV5-8 and TRBJ2-7): EAGVTQSPTHLIKTRGQQATLRCSPISGHTSVYWYQQALGLGLQFLLWYDEGEERNRGNFPPRFSGRQFPNYSSELNVNALELEDSALYLCATIHSAHEQYFGPGTRLTVT.

J is TRBJ1-5 and V is TRBV10-2; D not certain. Germline V gene sequence: CDR1 WSHSY, CDR2 SAAADI. The CDR3 is 13 amino acids. With 6 bases removed from V and 3 bases from J, the gap between germline ends came to 9 bases. In DNA, the CDR3 is TGCGCCAGCAGCGACATACCCAATCAGCCCCAGCATTTT. Protein product: CASSDIPNQPQHF.

The sample holds a few counts of this clone. The chain uses TRBV4-1 and TRBJ2-1, with 10 bases aligning to TRBD2. CDR1 MGHRA and CDR2 YSYEKL come from the germline V gene. V gave up 2 bases and J gave up 7 bases; unmatched junction bases: 5. CDR3 size: 15 residues. CDR3 sequence reads: CASSQSSGRGNEQFF. Here the CDR3 DNA reads TGCGCCAGCAGCCAAAGCAGCGGGAGGGGGAATGAGCAGTTCTTC.

J is TRBJ2-1 and V is TRBV5-1, with D hard to call. There are 12 residues in the CDR3. Trimming took off 4 bases at V and 7 bases at J, with 9 bases between the two ends. Germline CDR1 is SGHRS and CDR2 is YFSETQ. CDR3: CASSPLDNEQFF. DNA for the CDR3: TGCGCCAGCAGCCCTCTAGATAATGAGCAGTTCTTC.

This chain links TRBV15 with TRBJ1-5; D may be TRBD1 (6 bases). The length of the CDR3 is 15 residues. The V end was cut by 4 bases, the J end by 3 bases, with 13 bases between. Germline assignment: CDR1 LNHNV and CDR2 YYDKDF (reference sequence). The CDR3 DNA reads TGTGCCACCAGCATCAACAGGGCCGCCAATCAGCCCCAGCATTTT. It encodes CATSINRAANQPQHF.

This clone appeared a single time. V gene TRBV7-9 combines with J gene TRBJ2-5; TRBD2 matches at 7 bases. In germline, CDR1 is SEHNR, CDR2 FQNEAQ (reference sequence). This CDR3 is built from 14 residues. V was pared by 5 bases and J by 5 bases, with 8 bases of the junction left unmatched. Here the CDR3 DNA reads TGTGCCAGCAGCCTTGCGGCGGGAGAGGAGACCCAGTACTTC. It translates to CASSLAAGEETQYF.

This chain joins TRBV2 and TRBJ2-5; 9 bases match TRBD1. The trim removed 4 bases at V and 5 bases at J, leaving 5 bases unmatched. Germline-derived CDR1 and CDR2 are SNHLY and FYNNEI. This CDR3 has 14 residues. CDR3 region: CASSGQGGPETQYF. The DNA for the CDR3 is TGTGCCAGCAGTGGACAGGGGGGTCCGGAGACCCAGTACTTC.